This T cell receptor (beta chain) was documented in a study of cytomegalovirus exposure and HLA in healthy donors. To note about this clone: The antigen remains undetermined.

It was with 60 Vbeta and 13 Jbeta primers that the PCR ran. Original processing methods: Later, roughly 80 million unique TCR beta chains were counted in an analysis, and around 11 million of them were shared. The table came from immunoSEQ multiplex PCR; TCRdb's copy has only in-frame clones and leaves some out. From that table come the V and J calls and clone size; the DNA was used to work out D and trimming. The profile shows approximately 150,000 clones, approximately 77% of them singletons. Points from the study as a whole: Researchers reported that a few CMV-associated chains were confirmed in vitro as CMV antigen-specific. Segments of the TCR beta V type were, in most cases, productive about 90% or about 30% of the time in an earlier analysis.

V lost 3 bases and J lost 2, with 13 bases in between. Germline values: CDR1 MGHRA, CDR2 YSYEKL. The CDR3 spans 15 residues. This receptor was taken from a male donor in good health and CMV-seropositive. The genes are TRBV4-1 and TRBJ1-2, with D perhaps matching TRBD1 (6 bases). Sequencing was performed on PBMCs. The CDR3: CASSHTTGTNYGYTF. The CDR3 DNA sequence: TGCGCCAGCAGCCACACTACAGGGACGAACTATGGCTACACCTTC.